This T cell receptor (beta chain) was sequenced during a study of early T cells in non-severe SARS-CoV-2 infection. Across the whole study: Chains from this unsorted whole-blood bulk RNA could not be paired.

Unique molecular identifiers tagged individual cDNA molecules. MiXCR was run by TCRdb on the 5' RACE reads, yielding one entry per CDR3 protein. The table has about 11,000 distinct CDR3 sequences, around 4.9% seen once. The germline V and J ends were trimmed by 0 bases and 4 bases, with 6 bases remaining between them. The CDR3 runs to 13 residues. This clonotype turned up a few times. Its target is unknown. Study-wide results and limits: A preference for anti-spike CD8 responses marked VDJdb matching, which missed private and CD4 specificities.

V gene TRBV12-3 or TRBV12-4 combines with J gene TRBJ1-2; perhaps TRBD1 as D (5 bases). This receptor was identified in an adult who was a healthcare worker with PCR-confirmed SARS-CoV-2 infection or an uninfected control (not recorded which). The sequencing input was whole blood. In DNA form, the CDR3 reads TGTGCCAGCAGTTTAGCGGGACCCTATGGCTACACCTTC. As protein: CASSLAGPYGYTF.